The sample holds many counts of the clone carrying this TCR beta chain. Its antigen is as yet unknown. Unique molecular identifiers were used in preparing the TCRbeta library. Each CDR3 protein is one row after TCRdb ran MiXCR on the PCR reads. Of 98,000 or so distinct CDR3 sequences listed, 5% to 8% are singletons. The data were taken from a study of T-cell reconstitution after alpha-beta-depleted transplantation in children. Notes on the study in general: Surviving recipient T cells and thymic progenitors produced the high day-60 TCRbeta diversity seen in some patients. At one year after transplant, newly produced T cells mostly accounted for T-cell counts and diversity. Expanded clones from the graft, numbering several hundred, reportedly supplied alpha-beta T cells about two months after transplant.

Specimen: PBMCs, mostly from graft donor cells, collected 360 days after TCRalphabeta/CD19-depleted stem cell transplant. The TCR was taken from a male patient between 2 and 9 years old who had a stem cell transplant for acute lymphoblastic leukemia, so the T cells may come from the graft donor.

CDR3 sequence reads: CASSPLSGSVDNEQFF. The CDR3 DNA sequence: TGTGCCAGCAGTCCTCTTAGCGGGAGTGTGGACAATGAGCAGTTCTTC. The chain carries TRBV28 and TRBJ2-1, with 9 bases fitting TRBD2. Trimming took 5 bases from V and 5 from J; bases not matched to a gene: 10. The CDR3 is 16 residues long. The germline V gene encodes CDR1 MDHEN and CDR2 SYDVKM.